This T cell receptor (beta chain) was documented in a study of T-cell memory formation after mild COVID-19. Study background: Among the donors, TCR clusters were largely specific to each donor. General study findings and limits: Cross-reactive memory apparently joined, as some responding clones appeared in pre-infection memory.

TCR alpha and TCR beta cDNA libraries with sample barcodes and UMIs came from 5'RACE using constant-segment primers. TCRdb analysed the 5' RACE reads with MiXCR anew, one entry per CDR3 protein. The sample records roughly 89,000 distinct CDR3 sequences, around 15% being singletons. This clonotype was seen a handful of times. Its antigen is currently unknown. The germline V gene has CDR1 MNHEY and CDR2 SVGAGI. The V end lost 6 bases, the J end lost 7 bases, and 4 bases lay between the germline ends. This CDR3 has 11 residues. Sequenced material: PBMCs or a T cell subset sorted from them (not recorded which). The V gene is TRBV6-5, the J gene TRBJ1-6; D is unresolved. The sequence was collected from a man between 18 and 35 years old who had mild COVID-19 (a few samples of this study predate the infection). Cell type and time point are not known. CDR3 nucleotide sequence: TGTGCCAGCAGGGGGAATTCACCCCTCCACTTT. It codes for CASRGNSPLHF.